One sample yielded the 19 T cell receptor beta chains listed below, sequenced in a study of blood T cell repertoires in COVID-19. Sequenced by immunoSEQ multiplex PCR; TCRdb stores in-frame clones only, minus some. In the table there are about 260,000 clones, 84% of which are singletons. Sequencing input: peripheral blood. The receptors were gathered from a woman in her 40s who had recovered from COVID-19.

The chain has TRBV6-5 and TRBJ1-1; D possibly corresponds to TRBD1 (5 bases). V dropped 2 bases and J dropped 4 bases, with 11 bases sitting between them. The CDR3 has 14 amino acids. Germline values: CDR1 MNHEY, CDR2 SVGAGI. CDR3 in DNA: TGTGCCAGCAGTTACAGGGGTTTCGTCACTGAAGCTTTCTTT. This translates into CASSYRGFVTEAFF.

The chain is built from TRBV6-5 and TRBJ1-1; TRBD1 matches 12 bases. Germline V gene lookup returns CDR1 MNHEY and CDR2 SVGAGI. The V segment lost 0 bases and the J segment 14 bases; nucleotides outside the gene matches: 10. CDR3 length: 15 amino acids. CDR3 in DNA: TGTGCCAGCAGTTACTCCGGGACAGGGGGCGATTGGAGGTTCTTT. It translates to CASSYSGTGGDWRFF.

There are a few counts of this clone. The gene calls are TRBV5-1 and TRBJ1-1; no clear D gene. Germline V gives CDR1 SGHRS, CDR2 YFSETQ. The CDR3 has 13 amino acids. Trimming removed 0 bases at V and 4 bases at J, with 7 bases between. CDR3 in DNA: TGCGCCAGCAGCTTGGGTAGTAGCACTGAAGCTTTCTTT. Translation: CASSLGSSTEAFF.

V and J are TRBV29-1 and TRBJ1-3; maybe TRBD1 (6 bases). Germline CDR1 and CDR2: SQVTM and ANQGSEA. V was trimmed by 6 bases and J by 3 bases, leaving 9 bases between them. CDR3 length: 12 amino acids. Here the CDR3 DNA reads TGCAGCGTCACGACAGGTGGAAACACCATATATTTT. The encoded protein is CSVTTGGNTIYF.

The chain uses TRBV3-1 (or the pseudogene TRBV3-2) and TRBJ1-1; D gene unclear. The germline V gene has CDR1 LGHDT and CDR2 YNNKEL (reference sequence). Trimming removed 3 bases at V and 11 bases at J, with 19 bases between. CDR3 length: 14 amino acids. The DNA for the CDR3 is TGTGCCAGCAGCCAGGAACGTCAGCGGGGAAAGGCTTTCTTT. Translation gives CASSQERQRGKAFF.

The V gene is TRBV4-2, the J gene TRBJ1-1; tentative D call: TRBD1 (6 bases). V lost 3 bases to trimming and J lost 1 base, with 9 bases between them. Per germline, CDR1 LGHNA and CDR2 YNFKEQ. The CDR3 length is 14 residues. In DNA, the CDR3 is TGTGCCAGCAGCCAGGACAGAGAGAACACTGAAGCTTTCTTT. Its protein is CASSQDRENTEAFF.

The chain links TRBV7-3 to TRBJ2-3; 7 bases align to TRBD1. CDR1 SGHTA and CDR2 FQGTGA come from the germline V gene. CDR3 length: 18 residues. The junction had 12 bases not matched to a gene; V was cut back by 2 bases and J by 1 base. This CDR3 reads CASSLGAGGNTGTDTQYF. The CDR3 DNA follows: TGTGCCAGCAGCTTAGGTGCAGGGGGTAATACAGGCACAGATACGCAGTATTTT.

The genes are TRBV9 and TRBJ2-6, with D possibly TRBD2 on 5 matching bases. The V gene's germline CDR1 is SGDLS and CDR2 YYNGEE. Trimming removed 4 bases at V and 1 base at J, with 12 bases between. This CDR3 has 16 amino acids. The DNA for the CDR3 is TGTGCCAGCAGCCCTAGAGCGGCGTCTGGGGCCAACGTCCTGACTTTC. Translation gives CASSPRAASGANVLTF.

The chain has TRBV24-1 and TRBJ1-2, with 9 bases matching TRBD1. This CDR3 comprises 13 residues. Germline values: CDR1 KGHDR, CDR2 SFDVKD. Unmatched junction bases numbered 9, after V lost 10 bases and J lost 7 bases. CDR3 sequence (DNA): TGTGCCACGTCGGACAGGGGTAATCGTGGCTACACCTTC. Protein sequence: CATSDRGNRGYTF.

The chain carries TRBV9 and TRBJ2-7; D might be TRBD1 (6 bases). CDR3 size: 15 residues. Between the trimmed V and J ends, which lost 4 bases and 0 bases, there was a span of 14 bases. CDR1 SGDLS and CDR2 YYNGEE come from the germline V gene. The CDR3 loop is CASSPRDRSSYEQYF. CDR3 DNA sequence: TGTGCCAGCAGCCCCCGAGACAGGAGCTCCTACGAGCAGTACTTC.

The rearrangement uses TRBV2 and TRBJ1-5; possible D gene TRBD1, 5 bases. V was cut by 1 base and J by 5 bases, with 12 bases left in between. CDR1 is SNHLY and CDR2 is FYNNEI in the germline V gene. This CDR3 has 15 residues. The CDR3 bases are TGTGCCAGCAGTGAAGTGGAAGTAGGGGATCAGCCCCAGCATTTT. This encodes CASSEVEVGDQPQHF.

The chain combines TRBV27 with TRBJ2-7; 8 bases line up with TRBD1. In germline, CDR1 is MNHEY, CDR2 SMNVEV (reference sequence). The ends lost 0 bases at V and 7 bases at J; junction bases unmatched: 8. There are 15 residues in the CDR3. The CDR3, as DNA: TGTGCCAGCAGTTTATCGGACAGGGTTAGATGGGAGCAGTACTTC. As protein: CASSLSDRVRWEQYF.

J is TRBJ1-2 and V is TRBV28; D gene unclear. Germline V gives CDR1 MDHEN, CDR2 SYDVKM. The V end was cut by 5 bases, the J end by 5 bases, with 6 bases between. The CDR3 totals 11 residues. The CDR3 sequence: CASSAYYGYTF. DNA of the CDR3: TGTGCCAGCAGTGCCTATTATGGCTACACCTTC.

The CDR3 sequence: CASSLEGRGGINTEAFF. In nucleotides, the CDR3 is TGCGCCAGCAGCTTGGAAGGCCGAGGGGGAATTAACACTGAAGCTTTCTTT. This chain connects TRBV5-1 to TRBJ1-1, with a tentative D call TRBD1 (6 bases). Germline V gene sequence: CDR1 SGHRS, CDR2 YFSETQ. The CDR3 covers 17 residues. V gave up 0 bases and J gave up 2 bases, with 17 bases separating them.

The rearrangement links TRBV4-1 to TRBJ1-5; no clear D. CDR1 is MGHRA, CDR2 YSYEKL, per germline. The V end was cut by 4 bases, the J end by 0 bases, with 7 bases between. This CDR3 region has 14 residues. The CDR3 nucleotides read TGCGCCAGCAGCCCGTATTATAGCAATCAGCCCCAGCATTTT. Translation: CASSPYYSNQPQHF.

This clone was counted between two and nine times. The rearrangement uses TRBV10-3 and TRBJ2-7; 9 bases fit TRBD1. Germline CDR1 ENHRY, CDR2 SYGVKD. The CDR3 extends over 17 amino acids. The J segment lost 6 bases and the V segment lost 3 bases, leaving 15 bases of the junction unmatched. The DNA of the CDR3 is TGTGCCATCAGTGATCGTTGGTGGGAACAGGGGGCGCCCGAGCAGTACTTC. It is translated as CAISDRWWEQGAPEQYF.

The V call is TRBV18, the J call TRBJ1-5; 11 positions agree with TRBD1. The germline CDR1 and CDR2 sequences are KGHSH and LQKENI. The CDR3 spans 15 residues. J gave up 6 bases and V 6 bases, and 7 bases lay outside the gene matches. For the CDR3, the DNA is TGTGCCAGCTCCTTGGACAGGGGGCGGATTCAGCCCCAGCATTTT. Translated: CASSLDRGRIQPQHF.

This clone came up once. The V and J genes are TRBV28 and TRBJ1-2, with 12 bases aligning to TRBD1. The CDR3 length is 15 residues. CDR1 and CDR2 from the germline V gene are MDHEN and SYDVKM. The V gene end was trimmed by 5 bases and the J gene end by 7 bases; junction bases not matched to a gene: 8. This CDR3 is CASSPPGQGARGYTF. For the CDR3, the DNA is TGTGCCAGCAGTCCGCCGGGACAGGGGGCACGTGGCTACACCTTC.

The chain has TRBV5-6 and TRBJ2-7, with 9 bases aligning to TRBD1. Germline V gene sequence: CDR1 SGHDT, CDR2 YYEEEE. This CDR3 is built from 14 residues. V lost 4 bases and J lost 4; bases outside the gene matches: 6. Here the CDR3 reads CASSGTGRWYEQYF. The DNA of the CDR3 is TGTGCCAGCAGCGGGACAGGGAGGTGGTACGAGCAGTACTTC.